Listed here are 26 T cell receptor beta chains from one sample, sequenced in a study of long-term antiretroviral therapy in people with HIV. A v3.0 immunoSEQ assay was performed at survey level. TCRdb keeps only in-frame clones here, not all; method: immunoSEQ multiplex PCR. The table has around 15,000 clones, approximately 96% seen once. This specimen consisted of unsorted PBMCs, obtained less than 12 years after starting antiretroviral therapy. Every receptor here comes from a man younger than 45 with HIV.

The CDR3 is CASSIGGHGTQYF. The CDR3 nucleotides are TGTGCCAGTAGTATTGGGGGGCATGGGACCCAGTACTTC. The gene calls are TRBV19 and TRBJ2-5; D possibly matches TRBD1 or TRBD2 (6 bases each). The CDR3 runs 13 residues. V was pared by 3 bases and J by 7 bases, with 12 bases between. Germline V gene data show CDR1 as LNHDA and CDR2 as SQIVND (reference sequence).

The V and J genes are TRBV15 and TRBJ2-3; 7 nucleotides line up with TRBD2. This CDR3 contains 16 residues. The V segment lost 3 bases and the J segment 0 bases; nucleotides outside the gene matches: 6. Germline-derived CDR1 and CDR2 are LNHNV and YYDKDF (reference sequence). CDR3 in amino acids: CATSRRTRPSTDTQYF. CDR3 nucleotide sequence: TGTGCCACCAGCAGGCGGACTAGGCCTAGCACAGATACGCAGTATTTT. The variable domain in full, completed from reference TRBV15 and TRBJ2-3, reads DAMVIQNPRYQVTQFGKPVTLSCSQTLNHNVMYWYQQKSSQAPKLLFHYYDKDFNNEADTPDNFQSRRPNTSFCFLDIRSPGLGDTAMYLCATSRRTRPSTDTQYFGPGTRLTVL.

CDR3 region: CASSPRGTVLRETQYF. The CDR3 DNA is TGTGCCAGCAGCCCTAGGGGCACAGTCTTACGGGAGACCCAGTACTTC. V gene TRBV7-3 combines with J gene TRBJ2-5; D possibly corresponds to TRBD1 (5 bases). Germline CDR1 and CDR2: SGHTA and FQGTGA. Trimming took 5 bases from V and 5 from J, leaving 21 bases between them. The CDR3 loop spans 16 amino acids.

The rearrangement joins TRBV10-2 to TRBJ1-1; 7 positions agree with TRBD1. The CDR3 runs 13 residues. Germline CDR1 is WSHSY and CDR2 is SAAADI. The trim removed 6 bases at V and 8 bases at J, leaving 9 bases unmatched. The CDR3: CASRTRDRGEAFF. CDR3 DNA sequence: TGCGCCAGCAGGACCCGGGACAGAGGAGAAGCTTTCTTT.

This chain joins TRBV10-3 and TRBJ2-7; 7 bases are a match to TRBD1. This CDR3 has 15 residues. The trim removed 0 bases at V and 1 base at J, leaving 3 bases unmatched. Germline V gene lookup returns CDR1 ENHRY and CDR2 SYGVKD. CDR3 loop: CAISESTGSSYEQYF. The CDR3 bases are TGTGCCATCAGTGAGTCGACAGGGTCGTCCTACGAGCAGTACTTC.

The V call is TRBV23-1, the J call TRBJ1-5; possible D gene TRBD1, 5 bases. TRBV23-1 belongs to the ORF category, with a function that is uncertain. The ends were cut back, 5 bases at V and 6 bases at J, with 11 bases in the middle. The CDR3 spans 13 residues. The CDR3 protein is CASSFKGSQPQHF. CDR3 bases: TGCGCCAGCAGTTTCAAGGGGTCTCAGCCCCAGCATTTT.

This rearrangement joins TRBV2 to TRBJ2-1; 8 bases are shared with TRBD2. Looked up from germline, CDR1 is SNHLY and CDR2 is FYNNEI. V lost 5 bases and J lost 7; bases outside the gene matches: 10. The CDR3 consists of 15 residues. The CDR3 DNA reads TGTGCCAGCAGTTCCTTTAGCGGGGTCGAGAATGAGCAGTTCTTC. The encoded protein is CASSSFSGVENEQFF.

The CDR3: CAWSRYRETHGYTF. DNA for the CDR3: TGTGCCTGGAGTCGTTACAGGGAGACCCATGGCTACACCTTC. The genes are TRBV30 and TRBJ1-2; possible D gene TRBD1, 6 bases. Germline V gene data show CDR1 as GTSNPN and CDR2 as SVGIG (reference sequence). Trimming removed 2 bases from V and 6 bases from J, with 16 bases in between. CDR3 length equals 14 residues.

This rearrangement joins TRBV11-2 to TRBJ2-7, with TRBD2 identical over 9 bases. The germline CDR1 and CDR2 sequences are SGHAT and FQNNGV. V lost 1 base to trimming and J lost 2 bases; unmatched junction nucleotides: 9. This CDR3 region has 17 residues. The CDR3 here is CASSLGFSGGGPYEQYV. The DNA of the CDR3 is TGTGCCAGCAGCTTAGGCTTTAGCGGGGGTGGGCCCTACGAGCAGTACGTC.

J is TRBJ1-3 and V is TRBV5-5; D is uncertain. Trimming removed 0 bases at V and 4 bases at J, with 2 bases between. The germline V gene encodes CDR1 SGHKS and CDR2 YYEKEE (reference sequence). CDR3 size: 12 residues. CDR3: CASSLEGNTIYF. The DNA of the CDR3 is TGTGCCAGCAGCTTGGAAGGAAACACCATATATTTT.

This chain links TRBV5-1 with TRBJ2-5, with TRBD1 matching over 8 bases. Trimming cost V 4 bases and J 4 bases; bases outside gene matches: 12. Germline CDR1 and CDR2: SGHRS and YFSETQ. The CDR3 has 16 residues. CDR3 bases: TGCGCCAGCAGCACTGGGACAGGTGGGGGAAGAGAGACCCAGTACTTC. It specifies CASSTGTGGGRETQYF.

V gene TRBV9 combines with J gene TRBJ1-2, with TRBD1 matching 9 bases. V lost 2 bases and J lost 11; bases outside the gene matches: 7. This CDR3 has 13 amino acids. Germline CDR1 and CDR2: SGDLS and YYNGEE. CDR3 DNA: TGTGCCAGCAGCGTGCCGGGACAGGGTAGATACACCTTC. Protein product: CASSVPGQGRYTF.

The chain carries TRBV7-9 and TRBJ2-1; D uncertain. The CDR3 runs 13 residues. Looked up from germline, CDR1 is SEHNR and CDR2 is FQNEAQ (reference sequence). The germline V and J ends were trimmed by 6 bases and 2 bases, with 8 bases remaining between them. CDR3 protein: CASRPTTYNEQFF. Here the CDR3 DNA reads TGTGCCAGCAGACCTACTACCTACAATGAGCAGTTCTTC. Full variable domain (remainder filled in from reference TRBV7-9 and TRBJ2-1): DTGVSQNPRHKITKRGQNVTFRCDPISEHNRLYWYRQTLGQGPEFLTYFQNEAQLEKSRLLSDRFSAERPKGSFSTLEIQRTEQGDSAMYLCASRPTTYNEQFFGPGTRLTVL.

This clone was found once. The V gene is TRBV9, the J gene TRBJ2-3; D not resolved. V lost 0 bases and J lost 4, with 12 bases in between. The length of the CDR3 is 15 residues. Germline lookup yields CDR1 SGDLS and CDR2 YYNGEE. DNA for the CDR3: TGTGCCAGCAGCGTAGTTGTAGGGAATCCAGATACGCAGTATTTT. Protein: CASSVVVGNPDTQYF.

This CDR3 is CASSLVPDSSSYEQYF. For the CDR3, the DNA is TGTGCCAGCAGCTTAGTCCCGGACAGTAGCTCCTACGAGCAGTACTTC. The chain recombines TRBV7-9 with TRBJ2-7; D is possibly TRBD1 (6 bases). Trimming stripped 1 base from V and 0 bases from J, with 13 bases between. This CDR3 has 16 residues. Germline loops: CDR1 SEHNR, CDR2 FQNEAQ (reference sequence).

This chain uses TRBV5-4 with TRBJ2-2; D may correspond to TRBD1 or TRBD2 (5 bases each). Germline V gene lookup returns CDR1 SGHNT and CDR2 YYREEE (reference sequence). Trimming removed 4 bases at V and 1 base at J, with 8 bases between. The CDR3 totals 14 residues. The DNA of the CDR3 is TGTGCCAGCAGCAGCGGACAGAACACCGGGGAGCTGTTTTTT. Its protein product is CASSSGQNTGELFF. Full variable domain (missing parts from reference TRBV5-4 and TRBJ2-2): ETGVTQSPTHLIKTRGQQVTLRCSSQSGHNTVSWYQQALGQGPQFIFQYYREEENGRGNFPPRFSGLQFPNYSSELNVNALELDDSALYLCASSSGQNTGELFFGEGSRLTVL.

This chain uses TRBV5-4 with TRBJ1-1; TRBD1 matches 7 bases. This CDR3 is built from 14 residues. Germline V gene data show CDR1 as SGHNT and CDR2 as YYREEE (reference sequence). Germline trimming cut 6 bases from V and 5 bases from J; bases unmatched to any gene: 10. The CDR3 loop is CASTHPDRETEAFF. The CDR3, as DNA: TGTGCCAGCACCCACCCAGACAGGGAGACTGAAGCTTTCTTT.

The CDR3 nucleotides read TGTGCCAGCAGCGTAGGGGGTAGAATAGTCAATGAGCAGTTCTTC. Its protein is CASSVGGRIVNEQFF. The chain is built from TRBV9 and TRBJ2-1; D call uncertain. Trimming took 0 bases from V and 6 from J, leaving 13 bases between them. The CDR3 is made up of 15 amino acids. CDR1 is SGDLS, CDR2 YYNGEE, per germline.

In the case of this clone: The junction does not match germline at one end; this may be a read error. The chain is built from TRBV7-7 and TRBJ1-3, with a weak D call TRBD1 (6 bases). Germline V gives CDR1 SSHAT, CDR2 FNYEAQ (reference sequence). The CDR3 has 14 amino acids. The CDR3 nucleotides are TGTGCTAGCAGCCTGGGGGGCGAAGGAAACACCATATATTTT. It codes for CASSLGGEGNTIYF. Full variable domain (remainder filled in from reference TRBV7-7 and TRBJ1-3): GAGVSQSPRYKVTKRGQDVTLRCDPISSHATLYWYQQALGQGPEFLTYFNYEAQPDKSGLPSDRFSAERPEGSISTLTIQRTEQRDSAMYRCASSLGGEGNTIYFGEGSWLTVV.

Here the CDR3 reads CAISVEGSINTGELFF. As DNA, the CDR3 is TGTGCCATCAGTGTCGAGGGGTCCATTAACACCGGGGAGCTGTTTTTT. The chain links TRBV10-3 to TRBJ2-2; D could derive from TRBD1 or TRBD2 (5 bases each). Germline CDR1 is ENHRY and CDR2 is SYGVKD. The CDR3 is 16 residues long. The ends were cut back, 4 bases at V and 2 bases at J, with 14 bases in the middle.

The V gene is TRBV7-9, the J gene TRBJ2-5; D is uncertain. V lost 5 bases and J lost 4, with 11 bases in between. The CDR3 contains 13 residues. CDR1 and CDR2 (germline): SEHNR, FQNEAQ (reference sequence). The CDR3 is CASSAPPGETQYF. CDR3 bases: TGTGCCAGCAGCGCCCCCCCAGGAGAGACCCAGTACTTC.

This clone was recorded only once. V and J are TRBV2 and TRBJ2-7; no firm D call. Germline CDR1 SNHLY, CDR2 FYNNEI. The CDR3 loop spans 13 amino acids. CDR3 sequence: CASNEGFRPEQYV. CDR3 nucleotides: TGTGCCAGCAATGAAGGTTTCCGGCCCGAGCAGTACGTC.

This chain joins TRBV5-1 and TRBJ2-6, with 8 bases lining up with TRBD1. Germline V gene sequence: CDR1 SGHRS, CDR2 YFSETQ. There are 16 residues in the CDR3. V shed 2 bases and J 3 bases; nucleotides not matched to a gene: 4. The CDR3 reads CASSFRTGYGANVLTF. CDR3 DNA: TGCGCCAGCAGCTTCCGGACAGGGTATGGGGCCAACGTCCTGACTTTC.

The J gene is TRBJ1-2, the V gene TRBV30, with D unclear. The CDR3 is 13 residues long. V was cut by 8 bases and J by 3 bases, with 16 bases left in between. Germline values: CDR1 GTSNPN, CDR2 SVGIG (reference sequence). The CDR3 sequence is CAQSYSGYYGYTF. In nucleotides, the CDR3 is TGTGCCCAAAGTTACAGTGGATACTATGGCTACACCTTC.

The CDR3 bases are TGTGCCAGCAGTGAAGGTGAGAATGAGCAGTTCTTC. It is translated as CASSEGENEQFF. The rearrangement links TRBV6-1 to TRBJ2-1; no reliable D call. Deletions cut 1 base from V and 7 bases from J, with 5 bases between. The CDR3 spans 12 residues. CDR1 is MNHNS, CDR2 SASEGT, per germline.

This chain connects TRBV6-5 to TRBJ1-1, with D unclear. CDR3 length: 13 amino acids. Looked up from germline, CDR1 is MNHEY and CDR2 is SVGAGI. V lost 7 bases and J 1 base, leaving 10 bases between the germline ends. CDR3 DNA sequence: TGTGCCAGCATGGGCACACCGAACACTGAAGCTTTCTTT. It is translated as CASMGTPNTEAFF.